These 22 T cell receptor beta chains share one sample of origin, sequenced in a study of blood T cells in healthy people across ages (dated by TCRdb to 2014 to 2015). Receptor libraries were prepared by 5' RACE. For sequencing, an Illumina HiSeq 2500 was employed. A second PCR of about 7 to 12 cycles was run with a J-beta primer mix and a sample-barcoded 5' primer. TCRdb reprocessing: public reads trimmed at Q25 with fastp, clones called with MiXCR, in-frame beta chains kept. CDR3 protein duplicates are merged, each entry listing the most common genes and DNA. For this sample there are roughly 800,000 distinct CDR3 sequences; 55% to 70% appear just once. The biggest ten clones account for approximately 23% of the sample. The sequencing sample was made of blood. The receptors were gathered from a man under 40 in good health.

This rearrangement joins TRBV29-1 to TRBJ2-5; D gene uncertain. V was cut by 0 bases and J by 11 bases, with 28 bases left in between. From germline, CDR1 is SQVTM and CDR2 ANQGSEA. This CDR3 contains 17 residues. The CDR3 DNA sequence: TGCAGCGTTGAAGATCGGTTCGGGTGGGATCCCCACAATGAGCAGTACTTC. The encoded protein is CSVEDRFGWDPHNEQYF.

This chain uses TRBV5-1 with TRBJ2-4; 7 positions match TRBD1. CDR1 is SGHRS and CDR2 is YFSETQ in the germline V gene. V lost 3 bases, J lost 0 bases, and 9 bases stayed unmatched. The CDR3 is 17 residues long. CDR3 sequence reads: CASSSGLGQLAKNIQYF. In DNA, the CDR3 is TGCGCCAGCAGCTCGGGCCTGGGACAGTTAGCCAAAAACATTCAGTACTTC.

V and J are TRBV29-1 and TRBJ1-1; tentative D call: TRBD1 (5 bases). CDR1 is SQVTM, CDR2 ANQGSEA, per germline. The V gene lost 2 bases and the J gene lost 9 bases, with 10 bases spanning the gap. The CDR3 has 11 residues. In DNA, the CDR3 is TGCAGCGTTGAAAAGGGGCAGAAAGCTTTCTTT. Protein sequence: CSVEKGQKAFF.

This chain connects TRBV29-1 to TRBJ2-4; TRBD1 matches at 8 bases. The CDR3 extends over 14 amino acids. Per germline, CDR1 SQVTM and CDR2 ANQGSEA. V shed 4 bases, J shed 13 bases, and the junction held 15 bases outside the gene matches. This CDR3 reads CSVGVQGAAYEQYF. The CDR3 DNA reads as TGCAGCGTTGGTGTTCAGGGGGCGGCTTATGAGCAGTACTTC.

V is TRBV20-1 and J is TRBJ2-3; 9 bases align to TRBD2. The CDR3 covers 15 residues. V lost 0 bases and J lost 2; bases outside the gene matches: 3. Germline CDR1 DFQATT, CDR2 SNEGSKA (reference sequence). CDR3 residues: CSARDASGATDTQYF. As DNA, the CDR3 is TGCAGTGCTAGAGACGCTAGCGGGGCCACAGATACGCAGTATTTT.

This rearrangement joins TRBV20-1 to TRBJ2-6, with 7 bases lining up with TRBD2. The germline V gene has CDR1 DFQATT and CDR2 SNEGSKA (reference sequence). Losses at the gene ends were 0 bases for V and 5 bases for J; bases not matched to a gene: 13. The CDR3 has 18 residues. CDR3 coding DNA: TGCAGTGCTAGAGATGATAGAGGTGGGAGGGGTAGGGCCAACGTCCTGACTTTC. This gives the protein CSARDDRGGRGRANVLTF.

This clonotype showed up just a few times. J is TRBJ2-7 and V is TRBV7-2; 8 bases line up with TRBD1. V was pared by 0 bases and J by 6 bases, with 4 bases of the junction left unmatched. The CDR3 is 14 residues long. Germline CDR1 reads SGHTA; CDR2 reads FQGNSA. The CDR3 loop reads CASSLAQGGAEQYF. The DNA of the CDR3 is TGTGCCAGCAGCTTAGCACAGGGGGGTGCCGAGCAGTACTTC.

This clonotype was found once. The chain employs TRBV6-5 and TRBJ1-2; D is perhaps TRBD1 (6 bases). The CDR3 totals 15 residues. V was cut by 2 bases and J by 1 base, with 11 bases left in between. CDR1 MNHEY and CDR2 SVGAGI come from the germline V gene. CDR3 nucleotide sequence: TGTGCCAGCAGTTACGGGCAGGGGAATAACTATGGCTACACCTTC. It translates to CASSYGQGNNYGYTF.

This sequence joins TRBV7-8 and TRBJ2-7; 8 bases align to TRBD1. The DNA end is a closer match to TRBJ2-5, so the J assignment may be wrong. The CDR3 totals 13 residues. The germline V gene encodes CDR1 SGHVS and CDR2 FQNEAQ. CDR3 loop: CASGRGLEETQYF. CDR3 DNA sequence: TGTGCCAGCGGCAGGGGGCTGGAGGAGACCCAGTACTTC.

This clonotype was recorded once. The V call is TRBV7-9, the J call TRBJ1-2, with unresolved D. The length of the CDR3 is 16 residues. The germline V and J ends were trimmed by 2 bases and 4 bases, with 17 bases remaining between them. The germline V gene encodes CDR1 SEHNR and CDR2 FQNEAQ (reference sequence). CDR3 DNA: TGTGCCAGCAGCTTAAATCAAGGCCCGACCTCCTATGGCTACACCTTC. Residues: CASSLNQGPTSYGYTF.

The rearrangement links TRBV12-3 or TRBV12-4 to TRBJ2-1; 11 positions match TRBD1. V was pared by 3 bases and J by 10 bases, with 5 bases of the junction left unmatched. CDR3 length: 14 amino acids. The CDR3 is CASSFGQGAREQFF. Here the CDR3 DNA reads TGTGCCAGCAGTTTCGGACAGGGGGCGCGGGAGCAGTTCTTC.

The V and J genes are TRBV24-1 and TRBJ2-1, with D perhaps given as TRBD1 or TRBD2 (5 bases each). V lost 4 bases and J 4 bases, leaving 7 bases between the germline ends. Germline CDR1 KGHDR, CDR2 SFDVKD. CDR3 length equals 13 residues. The CDR3 is CATSEEGYNEQFF. CDR3 bases: TGTGCCACCAGTGAAGAGGGGTACAATGAGCAGTTCTTC.

V gene TRBV2 combines with J gene TRBJ2-1; no firm D call. Germline CDR1 SNHLY, CDR2 FYNNEI. V dropped 3 bases and J dropped 13 bases, with 13 bases sitting between them. The CDR3 extends over 12 amino acids. Written as DNA, the CDR3 is TGTGCCAGCAGTGACATAGGGTTCGGCCAGTTCTTC. Amino acids: CASSDIGFGQFF.

The chain couples TRBV20-1 to TRBJ2-3, with 13 positions matching TRBD2. The CDR3 is 15 amino acids. CDR1 and CDR2 from the germline V gene are DFQATT and SNEGSKA (reference sequence). V was clipped by 6 bases and J by 5 bases; unmatched bases: 8. The CDR3 loop is CSAQTGLAGVDTQYF. DNA of the CDR3: TGCAGTGCCCAGACTGGACTAGCGGGAGTAGATACGCAGTATTTT.

The CDR3 region is CSARTTSGGPSGTQYF. The CDR3 DNA reads as TGCAGTGCTAGAACGACTAGCGGGGGGCCGTCGGGTACGCAGTATTTT. V gene TRBV20-1 combines with J gene TRBJ2-3; 13 nucleotides match TRBD2. Unmatched junction bases numbered 10, after V lost 2 bases and J lost 8 bases. Germline-derived CDR1 and CDR2 are DFQATT and SNEGSKA (reference sequence). This CDR3 comprises 16 residues.

The table lists this clonotype with a few counts. This sequence joins TRBV6-2 or TRBV6-3 and TRBJ2-7; D perhaps matches TRBD2 (6 bases). This CDR3 region has 13 residues. CDR1 is MNHEY, CDR2 SVGEGT, per germline. V was clipped by 10 bases and J by 2 bases, with 15 bases between them. CDR3 bases: TGTGCCATCCTCGGGGGACCACCCTACGAGCAGTACTTC. As protein: CAILGGPPYEQYF.

This clonotype was picked up a small number of times. This chain uses TRBV5-1 with TRBJ2-7, with a weak D call TRBD2 (5 bases). The CDR3 is made up of 17 amino acids. The germline V and J ends were trimmed by 4 bases and 7 bases, with 27 bases remaining between them. CDR1 and CDR2 from the germline V gene are SGHRS and YFSETQ. The CDR3 nucleotides read TGCGCCAGCAGCCGCCGCGGGCTAATAGGATCGACGGCGGAGCAGTACTTC. Amino acids: CASSRRGLIGSTAEQYF.

The rearrangement joins TRBV28 to TRBJ2-6; D gene uncertain. V shed 6 bases and J shed 0 bases, with 9 bases lying between them. Germline V gives CDR1 MDHEN, CDR2 SYDVKM. This CDR3 spans 15 amino acids. CDR3 sequence: CASRPQHSGANVLTF. The CDR3 nucleotides are TGTGCCAGCAGGCCACAGCACTCTGGGGCCAACGTCCTGACTTTC.

The CDR3 is CASSVTSGGAQNEQFF. CDR3 coding DNA: TGTGCCAGCAGCGTCACTAGCGGGGGGGCCCAGAATGAGCAGTTCTTC. This chain connects TRBV7-2 to TRBJ2-1, with TRBD2 identical over 13 bases. The CDR3 runs to 16 residues. With V trimmed by 5 bases and J by 7 bases, 8 bases remained unmatched. Germline V gives CDR1 SGHTA, CDR2 FQGNSA.

This clonotype turned up a few times. The V and J genes are TRBV15 and TRBJ1-6, with D possibly matching TRBD1 (5 bases). This CDR3 is built from 15 residues. Per germline, CDR1 LNHNV and CDR2 YYDKDF (reference sequence). Trimming cost V 0 bases and J 9 bases, with 12 bases left between them. CDR3: CATSREKGPGSPLHF. The CDR3 DNA reads as TGTGCCACCAGCAGAGAAAAGGGACCGGGTTCACCCCTCCACTTT.

This clonotype was seen more than once but under ten times. The chain combines TRBV7-2 with TRBJ2-3; no definite D call. CDR3 length equals 14 residues. The germline gives CDR1 SGHTA, CDR2 FQGNSA. Trimming cost V 0 bases and J 7 bases, with 11 bases left between them. The CDR3 DNA sequence: TGTGCCAGCAGCTTAGCGGACGGTCCGAATACGCAGTATTTT. It codes for CASSLADGPNTQYF.

The J gene is TRBJ2-1, the V gene TRBV6-4, with D tentatively TRBD2 (5 bases). Germline V gene data show CDR1 as MRHNA and CDR2 as SNTAGT. There are 12 residues in the CDR3. V was clipped by 4 bases and J by 9 bases, with 10 bases between them. CDR3 bases: TGTGCCAGCAGTGCCGGAGGAGGTGAGCAGTTCTTC. Its protein product is CASSAGGGEQFF.